The T cell receptor beta chain under discussion was sequenced for a study of T cells after yellow fever vaccination. Whole-study context: Those fractions that held only low numbers of cells were prepared using the SMART-Seq v4 Ultra Low Input RNA kit.

TCRdb processed the 5' RACE reads anew with MiXCR; each CDR3 protein has one entry. Among about 580,000 distinct CDR3 sequences listed, about a sixth were seen once. CDR3 length: 13 residues. The V gene's germline CDR1 is SQVTM and CDR2 ANQGSEA. Trimming shortened V by 2 bases and J by 1 base, and 8 bases separated the two germline ends. General study results and limits: Reappearance after the booster was seen for most primary-vaccination clones, at 95% to 97% CD4 and 75% to 90% CD8. A minor fraction of clonotypes spanned both CD4 and CD8 compartments.

This clonotype was counted between two and nine times. Antigen specificity is unknown. The V and J genes are TRBV29-1 and TRBJ2-5; tentative D call: TRBD1 (5 bases). The sample in question was PBMCs, obtained less than 6 days after the first yellow fever vaccination. This clonotype was obtained from a young man who received the YFV17D yellow fever vaccine. The CDR3 sequence is CSVERGRQETQYF. For the CDR3, the DNA is TGCAGCGTTGAAAGGGGCCGCCAAGAGACCCAGTACTTC.